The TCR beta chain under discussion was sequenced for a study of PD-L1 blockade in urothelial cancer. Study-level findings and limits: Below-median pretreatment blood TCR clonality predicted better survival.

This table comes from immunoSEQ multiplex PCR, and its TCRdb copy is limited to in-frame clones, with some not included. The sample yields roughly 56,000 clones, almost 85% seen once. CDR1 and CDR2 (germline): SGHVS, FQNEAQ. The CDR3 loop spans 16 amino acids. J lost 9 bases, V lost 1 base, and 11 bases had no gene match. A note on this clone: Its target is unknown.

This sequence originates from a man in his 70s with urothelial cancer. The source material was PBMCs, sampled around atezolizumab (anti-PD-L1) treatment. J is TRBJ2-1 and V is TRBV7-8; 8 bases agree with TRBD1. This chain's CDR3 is CASSLGQRGTGGEQFF. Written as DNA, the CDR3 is TGTGCCAGCAGCTTAGGGCAAAGAGGGACAGGTGGTGAGCAGTTCTTC. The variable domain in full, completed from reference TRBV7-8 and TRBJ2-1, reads GAGVSQSPRYKVAKRGQDVALRCDPISGHVSLFWYQQALGQGPEFLTYFQNEAQLDKSGLPSDRFFAERPEGSVSTLKIQRTQQEDSAVYLCASSLGQRGTGGEQFFGPGTRLTVL.